This T cell receptor beta chain was sequenced in a study of T cell responses to AZD1222 COVID-19 vaccine. The CDR3 has 13 amino acids. V gave up 2 bases and J gave up 10 bases, with 14 bases separating them. The germline V gene has CDR1 LNHDA and CDR2 SQIVND (reference sequence). Sequencing was performed with immunoSEQ multiplex PCR; in TCRdb, only in-frame clones are kept and a portion is missing. The profile shows about 61,000 clones, roughly 90% of them singletons. As regards this clone: Its specificity is unknown.

General study findings and limits: Mostly white British, mostly female donors; authors suggested clonal diversity may be underestimated.

V and J are TRBV19 and TRBJ1-2; D might be TRBD1 (5 bases). The sample consisted of peripheral blood, taken on day 0 of AZD1222 vaccination. The sequence was collected from an adult in good health. CDR3 protein: CASSIFGQGAYTF. CDR3 DNA sequence: TGTGCCAGTAGTATATTTGGGCAGGGAGCCTACACCTTC. Together with reference TRBV19 and TRBJ1-2, the CDR3 gives the full variable domain: DGGITQSPKYLFRKEGQNVTLSCEQNLNHDAMYWYRQDPGQGLRLIYYSQIVNDFQKGDIAEGYSVSREKKESFPLTVTSAQKNPTAFYLCASSIFGQGAYTFGSGTRLTVV.